This T cell receptor beta chain originates from a study of blood T cell repertoires in COVID-19. On the study more broadly: Spain, Italy and the United States supplied samples that represented acute and convalescent COVID-19. PBMCs, B-cell-depleted T cells, or T cells provided the cDNA or gDNA that made up the material.

Per the original methods: Reference gene primer amplification in the assay estimated nucleated cell counts. Sequencing used immunoSEQ multiplex PCR; TCRdb keeps in-frame clones, though not all of them. V, J and clone size reflect that table, while D and trimming were determined from the DNA. This table holds tens of thousands of clones, roughly 84% found once. Trimming removed 3 bases from V and 1 base from J; junction bases left unmatched: 14. The germline gives CDR1 KGHSH, CDR2 LQKENI. The CDR3 runs to 18 residues. The origin of this receptor is a human donor in a cohort sampled during active COVID-19. The chain is built from TRBV18 and TRBJ1-1; 7 bases line up with TRBD1. The specimen was peripheral blood. The chain's CDR3 is CASSPRGLDRQTNTEAFF. CDR3 sequence (DNA): TGTGCCAGCTCACCCAGAGGATTGGACAGGCAGACGAACACTGAAGCTTTCTTT. Full variable domain (rest looked up from reference TRBV18 and TRBJ1-1): NAGVMQNPRHLVRRRGQEARLRCSPMKGHSHVYWYRQLPEEGLKFMVYLQKENIIDESGMPKERFSAEFPKEGPSILRIQQVVRGDSAAYFCASSPRGLDRQTNTEAFFGQGTRLTVV.